This TCR beta chain was recorded in a study of cytomegalovirus exposure and HLA in healthy donors. Study-level background: HLA-typed donors were the source of approximately 86 million unique TCRs held in an early data release. Study findings and constraints: Across donors, most TCRs were seen rarely, yet some public ones were widespread. Within the data, a cluster of highly shared sequence variants was likely a sequencing artifact. Within an earlier analysis, most TCR beta V segments proved productive either about 90% or about 30% of the time.

The sample holds a few counts of this clone. The antigen is not known. The PCR used 60 Vbeta and 13 Jbeta primers. TCRdb's copy holds only in-frame clones and misses some; the assay was immunoSEQ multiplex PCR. The sample carries 200,000 or so clones, 70% to 80% recorded once. J gave up 2 bases and V 4 bases, and 5 bases lay outside the gene matches. Per germline, CDR1 SGHRS and CDR2 YFSETQ. The CDR3 contains 14 residues. This clonotype originated in a woman aged 25-40 years in good health and CMV-seronegative. The sample taken for sequencing was PBMCs. This chain uses TRBV5-1 with TRBJ2-7; 8 positions match TRBD1. CDR3 DNA sequence: TGCGCCAGCAGCACCCCGGGACAGGCCTACGAGCAGTACTTC. Its translation is CASSTPGQAYEQYF.